This T cell receptor beta chain stems from a study of chronic HIV infection and antiretroviral therapy. From the 5' RACE reads, TCRdb called clonotypes with MiXCR, one entry per CDR3 protein. Of under 55,000 distinct CDR3 sequences listed, about 18% are singletons. Sequencing input: peripheral blood. The source is an adult who had HIV and had not received antiretroviral therapy, or was an uninfected healthy control (not recorded which).

The DNA of the CDR3 is TGCAGCGTTGCCTACTCTGGAAACACCATATATTTT. Amino acids: CSVAYSGNTIYF. J is TRBJ1-3 and V is TRBV29-1; D is uncertain. Germline values: CDR1 SQVTM, CDR2 ANQGSEA. The CDR3 totals 12 residues. V was trimmed by 4 bases and J by 0 bases, leaving 4 bases between them.